The 6 T cell receptor beta chains below were found in one sample sequenced in a study of T-cell memory formation after mild COVID-19. TCRdb re-called the 5' RACE reads through MiXCR, storing one row per CDR3 protein. The sample carries 350,000 or so distinct CDR3 sequences, approximately 13% recorded once. Sequencing used PBMCs or a T cell subset sorted from them (not recorded which). Receptors were obtained from a man younger than 30 who had mild COVID-19 (a few samples of this study predate the infection). Cell type and time point are not known.

This clonotype was picked up a small number of times. The chain carries TRBV20-1 and TRBJ1-5, with 7 bases identical to TRBD1. J was trimmed by 7 bases and V by 1 base; bases with no gene match: 7. Germline CDR1 DFQATT, CDR2 SNEGSKA (reference sequence). The CDR3 covers 14 residues. The CDR3 reads CSARGQGLRQPQHF. CDR3 in DNA: TGCAGTGCTAGAGGACAGGGCCTCCGGCAGCCCCAGCATTTT.

This clonotype was observed many times. The CDR3 DNA is TGTGCCAGCAGTCCGGGGATGAACACTGAAGCTTTCTTT. This sequence encodes CASSPGMNTEAFF. The chain uses TRBV18 and TRBJ1-1; D not certain. Germline loops: CDR1 KGHSH, CDR2 LQKENI. The CDR3 consists of 13 residues. V lost 8 bases, J lost 0 bases, and 10 bases lay in between. The entire variable domain, with the rest obtained from reference TRBV18 and TRBJ1-1, is as follows: NAGVMQNPRHLVRRRGQEARLRCSPMKGHSHVYWYRQLPEEGLKFMVYLQKENIIDESGMPKERFSAEFPKEGPSILRIQQVVRGDSAAYFCASSPGMNTEAFFGQGTRLTVV.

This clonotype was counted only a few times. This rearrangement joins TRBV6-4 to TRBJ2-3; TRBD2 aligns across 12 bases. CDR3 size: 15 residues. V lost 4 bases and J lost 4; bases outside the gene matches: 3. Germline V CDR1 and CDR2: MRHNA, SNTAGT. The CDR3 spells CASSAGTSGPDTQYF. The DNA of the CDR3 is TGTGCCAGCAGTGCCGGGACTAGCGGGCCAGATACGCAGTATTTT.

The chain recombines TRBV7-2 with TRBJ1-5, with 8 bases that match TRBD1. V lost 6 bases and J lost 3; bases outside the gene matches: 4. The CDR3 has 14 residues. Germline CDR1 SGHTA, CDR2 FQGNSA. The CDR3 DNA reads as TGTGCCAGCAGGCCAGGGGGCGTCAATCAGCCCCAGCATTTT. This translates into CASRPGGVNQPQHF.

The DNA of the CDR3 is TGTGCCACCGACAAAACAGGGAAGGCCAAAAACATTCAGTACTTC. This gives the protein CATDKTGKAKNIQYF. This sequence joins TRBV15 and TRBJ2-4; perhaps TRBD1 as D (6 bases). CDR3 length equals 15 residues. The germline V and J ends were trimmed by 8 bases and 1 base, with 15 bases remaining between them. CDR1 and CDR2 from the germline V gene are LNHNV and YYDKDF (reference sequence).

This rearrangement joins TRBV2 to TRBJ2-7; D gene ambiguous. The V end lost 0 bases, the J end lost 7 bases, and 10 bases lay between the germline ends. The CDR3 contains 13 residues. Germline-derived CDR1 and CDR2 are SNHLY and FYNNEI. The CDR3 region is CASSEAGPIEQYV. CDR3 nucleotide sequence: TGTGCCAGCAGTGAAGCCGGACCGATTGAGCAGTACGTC.